This T cell receptor beta chain was sequenced for a study of blood T cell repertoires in COVID-19. About the research overall: COVID-19 samples from acute and convalescent phases originated in the United States, Italy and Spain.

The length of the CDR3 is 15 residues. V lost 7 bases, J lost 3 bases, and 13 bases lay in between. The germline V gene encodes CDR1 MNHEY and CDR2 SVGAGI. Sequencing was performed with immunoSEQ multiplex PCR; in TCRdb, only in-frame clones are kept and a portion is missing. The sample has about 50,000 clones; nearly 85% are singletons. This chain uses TRBV6-5 with TRBJ1-6, with D unclear. The receptor was derived from a man aged 40-50 years with acute or convalescent COVID-19. The specimen sequenced was peripheral blood. The CDR3 loop is CASNVETNYNSPLHF. The CDR3 DNA sequence: TGTGCCAGCAATGTCGAAACAAACTATAATTCACCCCTCCACTTT.